This T cell receptor (beta chain) was sequenced in a study of blood T cells in healthy people across ages. Findings and caveats of the study: Unsorted PBMCs prevented conclusive naive versus antigen-experienced comparison.

This clonotype was seen more than once but under ten times. Its matching antigen is unknown. A second about 6 to 12 cycle PCR used barcoded and J-beta primers. TCRdb reprocessed the 5' RACE reads via MiXCR and lists one record per CDR3 protein. The sample gives approximately 1.5 million distinct CDR3 sequences, roughly a third of which show up once; about 11% is in the top ten. What was sequenced was blood. The sequence was collected from a woman under 40 in good health.

The CDR3 DNA is TGCAGTGCTAGAGTTAAGACAGGTAACACTGAAGCTTTCTTT. It is translated as CSARVKTGNTEAFF. The rearrangement uses TRBV20-1 and TRBJ1-1, with a possible D match to TRBD1 (6 bases). V lost 1 base and J 2 bases, leaving 11 bases between the germline ends. The germline CDR1 and CDR2 sequences are DFQATT and SNEGSKA (reference sequence). The CDR3 length is 14 residues.